The 18 T cell receptor beta chains below come from one sample, sequenced in a study of OX40 agonist ivuxolimab in advanced cancers. Library generation was performed with the immunoSEQ multiplex PCR assay. The source is immuneACCESS, and TCRdb retained only in-frame sequences with V and J called. Part of the clones is not carried over; for the studies checked, unresolved V genes explain less than half of this, and the remainder is unexplained. This sample has about 26,000 clones in its table, and roughly 90% of those were observed once. The top ten clones comprise 22% of the sample. The source material was CD4+ or CD8+ T cells sorted from blood, sampled in a trial of the OX40 agonist ivuxolimab. The receptors originated from an adult with an advanced solid tumor such as melanoma, head and neck, liver or kidney cancer.

The chain is built from TRBV10-3 and TRBJ1-2; 11 bases are shared with TRBD1. Germline CDR1 is ENHRY and CDR2 is SYGVKD. This CDR3 is built from 13 residues. Germline trimming cut 6 bases from V and 6 bases from J; bases unmatched to any gene: 3. CDR3 loop: CAIRGTGGDGYTF. The CDR3, as DNA: TGTGCCATCAGAGGGACAGGGGGGGATGGCTACACCTTC.

For this clone: Mismatch with germline at one junction end may stem from a read error. The J gene is TRBJ2-1, the V gene TRBV7-7; 9 nucleotides align to TRBD1. The CDR3 covers 14 residues. The germline CDR1 and CDR2 sequences are SSHAT and FNYEAQ (reference sequence). CDR3 sequence (DNA): TGTGCTAGCAGCAACCACAGGGGGCCCAATGAGCAGTTCTTC. Its protein is CASSNHRGPNEQFF.

This rearrangement joins TRBV4-1 to TRBJ2-5; D is perhaps TRBD1 (6 bases). The germline V gene encodes CDR1 MGHRA and CDR2 YSYEKL. The CDR3 has 14 residues. V gave up 6 bases and J gave up 2 bases, with 13 bases separating them. CDR3 DNA sequence: TGCGCCAGCAGTCTATCCAGGGGTCAAGAGACCCAGTACTTC. This sequence encodes CASSLSRGQETQYF.

This clone was detected only once. The chain employs TRBV13 and TRBJ2-1; D is perhaps TRBD1 or TRBD2 (6 bases each). The CDR3 has 13 amino acids. V shed 1 base and J shed 9 bases, with 10 bases lying between them. Germline-derived CDR1 and CDR2 are PRHDT and FYEKMQ (reference sequence). The CDR3 protein is CASSLEGEAEQFF. In DNA, the CDR3 is TGTGCCAGCAGCTTAGAGGGGGAGGCTGAGCAGTTCTTC.

V gene TRBV19 combines with J gene TRBJ1-2; 10 bases are shared with TRBD1. Trimming cost V 3 bases and J 4 bases; bases outside gene matches: 8. The germline gives CDR1 LNHDA, CDR2 SQIVND (reference sequence). This CDR3 region has 16 residues. DNA of the CDR3: TGTGCCAGTAGTATTTTTGGGGGGACAGGGGTCTATGGCTACACCTTC. Protein sequence: CASSIFGGTGVYGYTF. Based on the CDR3 plus reference TRBV19 and TRBJ1-2, the full variable domain is DGGITQSPKYLFRKEGQNVTLSCEQNLNHDAMYWYRQDPGQGLRLIYYSQIVNDFQKGDIAEGYSVSREKKESFPLTVTSAQKNPTAFYLCASSIFGGTGVYGYTFGSGTRLTVV.

In its sample, this clone was seen a few times. This chain uses TRBV4-1 with TRBJ2-7; D remains ambiguous. Germline V gene data show CDR1 as MGHRA and CDR2 as YSYEKL. The CDR3 has 14 residues. The V end lost 0 bases, the J end lost 3 bases, and 9 bases lay between the germline ends. CDR3 sequence reads: CASSQDLSHYEQYF. Written as DNA, the CDR3 is TGCGCCAGCAGCCAAGATCTCAGCCACTACGAGCAGTACTTC.

This clone was counted only a few times. The genes are TRBV27 and TRBJ1-2; 8 nucleotides agree with TRBD1. The V and J ends lost 3 bases and 6 bases, in that order; junction bases with no gene match: 6. The CDR3 extends over 14 amino acids. Germline loops: CDR1 MNHEY, CDR2 SMNVEV (reference sequence). In DNA form, the CDR3 reads TGTGCCAGCAGTTTGGGGTACAGGGGGAATGGCTACACCTTC. As protein: CASSLGYRGNGYTF.

The rearrangement joins TRBV7-9 to TRBJ1-1, with D possibly matching TRBD1 (6 bases). CDR1 and CDR2 from the germline V gene are SEHNR and FQNEAQ (reference sequence). V was pared by 10 bases and J by 5 bases, with 14 bases between. The CDR3 contains 12 residues. For the CDR3, the DNA is TGTGCCACCGCCCCGGGGGCTACTGAAGCTTTCTTT. Translating it yields CATAPGATEAFF.

The V gene is TRBV6-5, the J gene TRBJ2-1, with no clear D. Between the trimmed V and J ends, which lost 4 bases and 0 bases, there was a span of 7 bases. This CDR3 region has 14 residues. Germline V lookup: CDR1 MNHEY, CDR2 SVGAGI. The CDR3 here is CASSLKSSYNEQFF. CDR3 DNA sequence: TGTGCCAGCAGTTTAAAGAGCTCCTACAATGAGCAGTTCTTC.

This clone was picked up a small number of times. The rearrangement joins TRBV2 to TRBJ2-7; possible D gene TRBD1, 5 bases. The V and J ends lost 3 bases and 5 bases respectively, with 14 bases between them. CDR3 size: 14 residues. CDR1 is SNHLY, CDR2 FYNNEI, per germline. CDR3 residues: CASSEGNARDEQYF. The CDR3 DNA sequence: TGTGCCAGCAGTGAGGGCAATGCCAGGGACGAGCAGTACTTC.

The rearrangement links TRBV6-1 to TRBJ1-5; D possibly corresponds to TRBD1 (5 bases). The V gene's germline CDR1 is MNHNS and CDR2 SASEGT. V was pared by 3 bases and J by 6 bases, with 12 bases between. This CDR3 spans 14 amino acids. CDR3 nucleotides: TGTGCCAGCAGTGATTGGGGGACGGGTCAGCCCCAGCATTTT. Its protein product is CASSDWGTGQPQHF.

The rearrangement joins TRBV13 to TRBJ1-1; D perhaps matches TRBD1 (5 bases). Trimming pared 5 bases from V and 4 bases from J, leaving 14 bases between. Germline V gene sequence: CDR1 PRHDT, CDR2 FYEKMQ (reference sequence). CDR3 length: 14 residues. CDR3 sequence (DNA): TGTGCCAGCAGCGCTAGGGGACGGATCACTGAAGCTTTCTTT. Amino acids: CASSARGRITEAFF.

The V call is TRBV10-3, the J call TRBJ1-1; D uncertain. V gave up 6 bases and J gave up 5 bases, with 19 bases separating them. Looked up from germline, CDR1 is ENHRY and CDR2 is SYGVKD. This CDR3 spans 15 amino acids. The CDR3 DNA follows: TGTGCCATCAGGACGTCGGGCCTCTCGGGGACTGAAGCTTTCTTT. Its protein product is CAIRTSGLSGTEAFF.

V and J are TRBV30 and TRBJ2-7; no firm D call. CDR3 length: 13 residues. Germline V CDR1 and CDR2: GTSNPN, SVGIG (reference sequence). V shed 4 bases and J shed 0 bases, with 10 bases lying between them. The CDR3 protein is CAWTGRTSYEQYF. The DNA for the CDR3 is TGTGCCTGGACCGGGCGGACCTCCTACGAGCAGTACTTC.

This chain links TRBV6-4 with TRBJ2-3; D is unresolved. The V and J ends lost 3 bases and 7 bases respectively, with 11 bases between them. This CDR3 has 13 amino acids. Germline values: CDR1 MRHNA, CDR2 SNTAGT. The CDR3 protein is CASSEAVSNTQYF. The CDR3 coding sequence is TGTGCCAGCAGTGAGGCGGTTTCTAATACGCAGTATTTT.

V gene TRBV19 combines with J gene TRBJ2-5, with 9 bases lining up with TRBD2. CDR3 size: 15 residues. CDR1 is LNHDA, CDR2 SQIVND, per germline (reference sequence). The V and J ends lost 3 bases and 2 bases, in that order; junction bases with no gene match: 4. The CDR3 is CASSISGGPQETQYF. The CDR3 DNA reads as TGTGCCAGTAGTATTAGCGGGGGCCCTCAAGAGACCCAGTACTTC. Based on the CDR3 plus reference TRBV19 and TRBJ2-5, the full variable domain is DGGITQSPKYLFRKEGQNVTLSCEQNLNHDAMYWYRQDPGQGLRLIYYSQIVNDFQKGDIAEGYSVSREKKESFPLTVTSAQKNPTAFYLCASSISGGPQETQYFGPGTRLLVL.

This clone was observed once. This sequence joins TRBV9 and TRBJ2-1, with TRBD1 identical over 8 bases. With 0 bases clipped from V and 8 bases from J, the junction kept 13 bases outside the gene matches. CDR3 size: 17 residues. CDR1 is SGDLS and CDR2 is YYNGEE in the germline V gene. DNA for the CDR3: TGTGCCAGCAGCGTAGAGGCCTCAGGGGGCTTGGTGGATGAGCAGTTCTTC. Translating it yields CASSVEASGGLVDEQFF.

V gene TRBV7-9 combines with J gene TRBJ1-1, with unresolved D. The CDR3 is made up of 12 amino acids. The V gene lost 3 bases and the J gene lost 6 bases, with 8 bases spanning the gap. Germline CDR1 SEHNR, CDR2 FQNEAQ (reference sequence). CDR3 loop: CASSFGTPEAFF. The CDR3 nucleotides read TGTGCCAGCAGCTTCGGAACCCCTGAAGCTTTCTTT.